This TCR beta chain stems from a study of shared clonotypes between healthy human individuals. Produced via immunoSEQ multiplex PCR; TCRdb's table is partial and in-frame only. The table has around 2,000,000 clones, 85% to 95% seen once. Terminally differentiated effector memory CD45RA+ cells were excluded from the naive CD8 cells, which were CD45RO-negative and positively selected for CCR7. The sequencing sample was made of naive CD8+ T cells sorted from blood. The TCR originated in a young man in good health.

CDR3 protein: CSAGEGASYEQYF. In DNA form, the CDR3 reads TGCAGCGCTGGTGAAGGGGCTTCATACGAGCAGTACTTC. The V call is TRBV29-1, the J call TRBJ2-7; tentative D call: TRBD1 (5 bases). The V end was cut by 7 bases, the J end by 4 bases, with 17 bases between. The CDR3 sequence is 13 residues long. In germline, CDR1 is SQVTM, CDR2 ANQGSEA.